This is a list of T cell receptor beta chains from one sample in a study of T cell responses to AZD1222 COVID-19 vaccine. The protocol was immunoSEQ multiplex PCR, while the TCRdb copy is restricted to in-frame clones and leaves out a portion. The sample has roughly 100,000 clones, around 90% seen once; the top ten hold approximately 5.4%. The sequenced sample was peripheral blood, obtained on day 0 of AZD1222 vaccination. Every receptor here comes from an adult in good health. CDR3s include the opening cysteine and the closing phenylalanine or tryptophan. Fields, in order: D gene, CDR3 length, V gene, clone size, J gene, CDR3 DNA, CDR3 protein. The D gene is left open where the match is weak. Clone size is given for some rows only: seen once, a few or many times, or a class if the clone is expanded.

-	15	TRBV5-8	-	TRBJ1-6	TGTGCCAGCAGCTTGGTTGGTGGGTCCGATTCACCCCTCCACTTT	CASSLVGGSDSPLHF
-	14	TRBV27	-	TRBJ1-5	TGTGCCAGCAGTTTCGGCGGCAGCAATCAGCCCCAGCATTTT	CASSFGGSNQPQHF
-	14	TRBV15	-	TRBJ2-3	TGTGCCACCAGCAGAGCGAGGGGTACAGATACGCAGTATTTT	CATSRARGTDTQYF
-	17	TRBV19	-	TRBJ1-3	TGTGCCAGTAGGCCTCTGACGGCGTATTTCTCTGGAAACACCATATATTTT	CASRPLTAYFSGNTIYF
TRBD1	12	TRBV3-1/TRBV3-2	-	TRBJ1-4	TGTGCCAGCAGCCCAGGGGGTGAAAAACTGTTTTTT	CASSPGGEKLFF
-	12	TRBV7-9	once	TRBJ2-3	TGTGCCAGCAGCTCCATAGCAGATACGCAGTATTTT	CASSSIADTQYF
-	12	TRBV3-1/TRBV3-2	-	TRBJ2-7	TGTGCCAGCAGCCAAGATAGCTACGAGCAGTACTTC	CASSQDSYEQYF
-	16	TRBV4-3	once	TRBJ1-3	TGCGCCAGCAGCCAAGATCATTCTTTTGTGGGAAACACCATATATTTT	CASSQDHSFVGNTIYF
TRBD2	16	TRBV4-2	-	TRBJ2-1	TGTGCCAGCAGCCCGTCAGCGGGAGGGGTGAGTAATGAGCAGTTCTTC	CASSPSAGGVSNEQFF
TRBD2	16	TRBV9	-	TRBJ2-7	TGTGCCAGCAGCGTAGGGGCTAGCGGGGGTTCCTACGAGCAGTACTTC	CASSVGASGGSYEQYF
-	14	TRBV29-1	-	TRBJ2-3	TGCAGCGTTGAAGATGGGGTTGCCGCAGATACGCAGTATTTT	CSVEDGVAADTQYF
-	13	TRBV19	-	TRBJ1-1	TGTGCCAGTAGTATCTCGGTAGGCACTGAAGCTTTCTTT	CASSISVGTEAFF
-	19	TRBV7-3	-	TRBJ2-1	TGTGCCAGCAGCTTACCCGGCGGGAAAATTCCCAATCCGGACAATGAGCAGTTCTTC	CASSLPGGKIPNPDNEQFF
-	17	TRBV5-5	-	TRBJ2-6	TGTGCCAGCAGCGCGATCCCCAGAGCGGCTGGGGCCAACGTCCTGACTTTC	CASSAIPRAAGANVLTF